This is a list of T cell receptor beta chains from one sample in a study of blood T cells in healthy people across ages. TCRdb reprocessed the 5' RACE reads with MiXCR, giving one entry per CDR3 protein. The sample includes 1.5 million to 2 million distinct CDR3 sequences, approximately 28% seen only once; the top ten take about 8%. Sequenced: blood. Source of these receptors: a woman in her twenties or thirties in good health. CDR3s include the opening cysteine and the closing phenylalanine or tryptophan. The D gene is left open where the match is weak. The listing skips clone size in some rows; elsewhere it reads once, few, many or a size class.

many | TRBJ2-5 | TRBD2 | TRBV10-3 | TGTGCCATCAGCGCCGGGGGAGGGACCCAAGAGACCCAGTACTTC | CAISAGGGTQETQYF
- | TRBJ1-1 | - | TRBV6-2/TRBV6-3 | TGTGCCAGCAGTGACGGAGACTTGGGCGCTGAAGCTTTCTTT | CASSDGDLGAEAFF
- | TRBJ2-3 | TRBD2 | TRBV4-3 | TGCGCCAGCAGCCAAGGCGGGGCGGGGGCAGATACGCAGTATTTT | CASSQGGAGADTQYF
few | TRBJ2-7 | - | TRBV7-9 | TGTGCCAGCAGCTCCCTGAGGGACCACTACGAGCAGTACTTC | CASSSLRDHYEQYF
- | TRBJ1-2 | - | TRBV30 | TGTGCCTGGAGGGAATGGGCGGCGAGTGCCTATGGCTACACCTTC | CAWREWAASAYGYTF
- | TRBJ2-7 | TRBD2 | TRBV12-3/TRBV12-4 | TGTGCCAGCAGTTTTGTCCCCCCGGGGGGCGAGCAGTACTTC | CASSFVPPGGEQYF
many | TRBJ2-7 | - | TRBV20-1 | TGCAGTGCTCGGAGGGCCGTAAGATACGAGCAGTACTTC | CSARRAVRYEQYF
- | TRBJ2-2 | - | TRBV5-1 | TGCGCCAGCAGCTTCAACAACGCGAACACCGGGGAGCTGTTTTTT | CASSFNNANTGELFF
few | TRBJ2-1 | TRBD2 | TRBV12-3/TRBV12-4 | TGTGCCAGCAGTTTAGCGAGGCGGGAGGGTCCCAAGTTCTTC | CASSLARREGPKFF
- | TRBJ2-7 | TRBD2 | TRBV5-6 | TGTGCCAGCAGCGGGGGACTAGCGGAGCAGTACTTC | CASSGGLAEQYF
- | TRBJ2-1 | - | TRBV2 | TGTGCCAGCAGTGATCTCCTAAATGAGCAGTTCTTC | CASSDLLNEQFF
many | TRBJ2-7 | TRBD1 | TRBV4-1 | TGCGCCAGCAGCCACACCGGGACAGGGGGCGCCGAGCAGTACTTC | CASSHTGTGGAEQYF
- | TRBJ2-2 | - | TRBV4-3 | TGCGCCAGCAGTCAGGCGGCAGGGGTAAAAACCGGGGAGCTGTTTTTT | CASSQAAGVKTGELFF
- | TRBJ2-1 | - | TRBV9 | TGTGCCAGCAGTCGACTTAGCGGAGGGTCGGATGAGCAGTTCTTC | CASSRLSGGSDEQFF
few | TRBJ1-4 | - | TRBV7-9 | TGTGCCAGCGAGGGTCTAAATGAAAAACTGTTTTTT | CASEGLNEKLFF
- | TRBJ2-3 | TRBD2 | TRBV9 | TGTGCCAGCAGCGTGGCGACTAGCAGGAGCACAGATACGCAGTATTTT | CASSVATSRSTDTQYF
- | TRBJ2-7 | TRBD2 | TRBV7-2 | TGTACCAGCAGCTCCCTCGGGGGGGCTAACTCCTACGAGCAGTACTTC | CTSSSLGGANSYEQYF
few | TRBJ2-7 | - | TRBV5-8 | TGTGCCAGCAGCGTACAAGGTTGGGGGGTCTACGAGCAGTACTTC | CASSVQGWGVYEQYF
few | TRBJ2-5 | - | TRBV9 | TGTGCCAGCAGCCCCAACGGAGCGCGGCAAGAGACCCAGTACTTC | CASSPNGARQETQYF
few | TRBJ2-7 | TRBD1 | TRBV7-2 | TGTGCCAGCAGCTTAGGGGACAGGGCTATCTACGAGCAGTACTTC | CASSLGDRAIYEQYF
few | TRBJ1-2 | TRBD1 | TRBV6-6 | TGTGCCAGCAGTTTTACAGGGGGGGCTGGCTACACCTTC | CASSFTGGAGYTF
- | TRBJ1-2 | - | TRBV3-1 | TGTGCCAGCAGCCCCACCCGGGCAGGGGTTGGCTACACCTTC | CASSPTRAGVGYTF
- | TRBJ2-1 | TRBD2 | TRBV7-8 | TGTGCCAGCAGCTCCGGGGGGGAGGATGAGCAGTTCTTC | CASSSGGEDEQFF
few | TRBJ2-3 | - | TRBV14 | TGTGCCAGCAGCCAAGATGGGGTCGGCACAGATACGCAGTATTTT | CASSQDGVGTDTQYF
- | TRBJ1-1 | - | TRBV6-6 | TGTGCCAGCAGTTACTCGCAGAGGCCCCATGAAGCTTTCTTT | CASSYSQRPHEAFF
few | TRBJ1-2 | - | TRBV12-3/TRBV12-4 | TGTGCCAGCAGCAATTCGGACGTGGGCTACACCTTC | CASSNSDVGYTF
- | TRBJ1-5 | TRBD1 | TRBV3-1 | TGTGCCAGCAGCCAAGGGCTGGAGACAGGGAGAGTTCAGCCCCAGCATTTT | CASSQGLETGRVQPQHF
many | TRBJ2-5 | - | TRBV2 | TGTGCCAGCAGTGAGGGTACAGTCCAAGAGACCCAGTACTTC | CASSEGTVQETQYF
many | TRBJ2-7 | TRBD2 | TRBV4-1 | TGCGCCAGCAGCCAAGGGACTAGCGGGCCACCCTACGAGCAGTACTTC | CASSQGTSGPPYEQYF
few | TRBJ1-1 | TRBD1 | TRBV29-1 | TGCAGCGTGACAGGGGCCCGGAACACTGAAGCTTTCTTT | CSVTGARNTEAFF
- | TRBJ2-2 | - | TRBV7-9 | TGTGCCAGCAGCCAGATCTTGAACACCGGGGAGCTGTTTTTT | CASSQILNTGELFF
- | TRBJ2-1 | TRBD2 | TRBV20-1 | TGCAGTGCTACCCCGGGACTAGCGGGAGATAAGCAGTTCTTC | CSATPGLAGDKQFF
- | TRBJ2-5 | - | TRBV7-2 | TGTGCCAGCAGCCGCGAGCAGGGGACGTCAGAGACCCAGTACTTC | CASSREQGTSETQYF